This T cell receptor (beta chain) was sequenced for a study of shared clonotypes between healthy human individuals (TCRdb year 2020). Context from the whole study: The cohort comprised two women and a few men aged 18 to 49 years. For each donor, three plates each were used for CD4 naive and CD4 memory, two plates were used for CD8 naive, and one plate was used for CD8 memory. The study deeply sequenced blood TCR repertoires of about five healthy adults to estimate repertoire size and the extent of clonotype sharing between individuals. To increase sequencing depth and limit assay-specific biases, TCR repertoire library preparation and sequencing were carried out by different laboratories using diverse techniques. Each donor's leukapheresis produced roughly between roughly 0.94 and 9.5 billion PBMCs.

Using the deep immunoSEQ assay, multiplex PCR amplified TCR CDR3 regions from genomic DNA. Genomic DNA extracted from each cell subset was distributed evenly over all wells of several immunoSEQ 96-well plates, and each plate served as one replicate. For sorted subsets, each replicate PCR was loaded with 200 ng genomic DNA, equivalent to 25,000 to 35,000 T cell genomes. Purified libraries were quantified with a Qubit 3.0 fluorometer, sized on a Bioanalyzer 2100, and re-quantified with the KAPA Library Quantification kit. Every immunoSEQ 96-well plate was sequenced on a separate single-read 150-cycle Illumina NextSeq 550 flow cell. The original methods were these. Because only junctional sequences without quality scores were contained in the immunoSEQ output, filtering matching that applied to full-length reads could not be performed. Sequences were annotated with PyIR, a Python wrapper for IgBLAST v1.9, and V/J genes and CDR3 were assigned using IMGT germline references. Reads with weak V/J assignments (E-value above 1e-6), missing CDR3, stop codons, out-of-frame junctions, or ambiguous translated residues were removed. V3J clonotypes were defined by identical inferred V gene, J gene, and CDR3 amino acid sequence. To compute the percentage overlap between repertoires, the number of shared unique clonotypes was divided by the size of the smaller repertoire. Repertoire richness was assessed with RTK rarefaction, the Chao1 estimator, and Recon v2.1 estimates of unobserved clonotypes. OLGA was used to compute generation probabilities for all TCRbeta clonotypes that the gDNA method yielded from several donors. Here the immuneACCESS table is served through TCRdb, limited to in-frame sequences with V and J called. Missing clones are a known gap in these copies; in checked studies unresolved V genes cover under half, and the rest lacks a known reason. Clone size and the V and J calls come from that table; the DNA yielded D and trimming. The sample table records 550,000 to 800,000 clones; 80% to 95% of these occur just once. Around a third of the sample is taken by the ten largest.

The donors were healthy, HIV-negative adults who had no recently reported acute infections or vaccinations. Every donor was a Caucasian adult living in Nashville, Tennessee, USA. The CD8 memory samples were a combination of magnetically selected CD45RO+ cells and CCR7-negative CD45RA+ effector memory (TemRA) cells. After blood collection by leukapheresis, PBMCs were isolated using Ficoll-Histopaque density gradient centrifugation and then cryopreserved in the vapor phase of liquid nitrogen. Purity and quantity of every magnetically sorted T cell population were checked by analytical flow cytometry. Genomic DNA was isolated from each sorted fraction and quantified by UV absorbance on a Nanodrop 2000c. In this sample, this clone turned up a few times. The clone's antigen remains unknown. Base qualities are not recorded, but no much larger clone differs from it by a single base. Other nucleotide sequences from this sample produce the same CDR3.

The full study reports these points: Sampling was restricted to blood, and TCR repertoires in tissues likely differ from the TCR repertoires found in blood. Compared with non-shared clonotypes, the clonotypes found in all four sorted-subset donors had higher generation probabilities. Pairwise subsampling led to the expectation that sequencing depth would affect the degree of clonotype sharing among donors. Larger estimated clonotype richness was generally found for naive subsets than for memory subsets. Because the study included only a small number of donors, the genetic and exposure-history diversity represented was limited. Even with the large sequencing depth, rarefaction of the sorted-subset datasets indicated that sequencing was incomplete. When several donors were compared, the shared fraction of clonotypes was about 5.4% for naive CD4, about 4% for naive CD8, 2.3% for memory CD4, and roughly 0.43% for memory CD8.

The cysteine opens and the phenylalanine closes a CDR3 of 13 amino acids. Left in the record is the CDR3 DNA by itself, 39 bases read in frame from the first base. CDR1 is given as SGDLS and CDR2 as YYNGEE, both from the germline V gene. Trimming at the junction amounts to 4 bases on V and 1 base on J, and the germline ends lie 8 bases apart. The source is a man aged 18-30 years in good health. Some clones in this sample may be carry-over from other donors' samples. The V gene is TRBV9 and the J gene is TRBJ1-1; TRBD1 could be the D gene, as 5 bases match. What was sequenced was memory CD8+ T cells from PBMCs. What this sample's cell subset or site label stands for: CD45RO+ cells pooled with CCR7-negative TemRA cells. The CDR3 region has the sequence CASSSGGNTEAFF. The sequence in DNA is TGTGCCAGCAGCTCGGGGGGGAACACTGAAGCTTTCTTT.